This is a list of T cell receptor beta chains from one sample in a study of Graves' ophthalmopathy and Graves' hyperthyroidism. One entry per CDR3 protein, called by TCRdb with MiXCR from the multiplex PCR reads. The data hold some 200,000 distinct CDR3 sequences, with 25% to 30% observed a single time. Sequenced: peripheral blood. These receptors were obtained from a man in his fifties or sixties with Graves' ophthalmopathy. Each CDR3 is given with its conserved first and last residue. The D gene is left open where the match is weak. The listing skips clone size in some rows; elsewhere it reads once, few, many or a size class.

j_call clone_size v_call d_call cdr3_nt cdr3_aa
TRBJ1-2 - TRBV6-5 - TGTGCCAGCAGTTACTCGAGTCCCTATGGCTACACCTTC CASSYSSPYGYTF
TRBJ1-1 - TRBV28 TRBD1 TGTGCCACGAGGACAGGGCACACTGAAGCTTTCTTT CATRTGHTEAFF
TRBJ2-7 many TRBV5-1 TRBD1 TGCGCCAGCAACAACCGGGACAGGGGATCCTACGAGCAGTACTTC CASNNRDRGSYEQYF
TRBJ2-5 - TRBV6-2/TRBV6-3 TRBD2 TGTGCCAGCAGTTGGCGGGGGGCTCTACAAGAGACCCAGTACTTC CASSWRGALQETQYF
TRBJ2-2 many TRBV19 - TGTGCCAGTAGTACGAGTCGCAACACCGGGGAGCTGTTTTTT CASSTSRNTGELFF
TRBJ1-5 - TRBV19 - TGTGCCAGTAACAACCCTATTAGATCGACTCCAGGGGATCAGCCCCAGCATTTT CASNNPIRSTPGDQPQHF
TRBJ1-5 many TRBV19 - TGTGCCAGTAGAACACAGGGTTCGAGTCAGCCCCAGCATTTT CASRTQGSSQPQHF
TRBJ1-3 - TRBV20-1 - TGCAGTGCTAGAGAGCGGGACTCTGGAAACACCATATATTTT CSARERDSGNTIYF
TRBJ2-5 many TRBV11-2 - TGTGCCAGCAGCTTAGTGTTCGGCAGGCGGAAGACCCAGTACTTC CASSLVFGRRKTQYF
TRBJ2-5 - TRBV29-1 - TGCAGCGTTGCGCTCGGGGCGGCCCAGTACTTC CSVALGAAQYF
TRBJ1-1 once TRBV6-1 - TGTGCCAGCAGTGAATACTTCATATTGAACACTGAAGCTTTCTTT CASSEYFILNTEAFF
TRBJ1-2 many TRBV7-9 - TGTGCCAGCACCGAGACAGGAGATGGCTACACCTTC CASTETGDGYTF
TRBJ2-7 - TRBV6-1 - TGTGCCAGCAGAAGACAAACCTACGAGCAGTACTTC CASRRQTYEQYF